This T cell receptor (beta chain) stems from a study of cytomegalovirus exposure and HLA in healthy donors. The PCR had 60 Vbeta and 13 Jbeta primers. Produced via immunoSEQ multiplex PCR; TCRdb's table is partial and in-frame only. The data contain 50,000 to 65,000 clones, approximately 71% of them singletons. This clonotype originated in a man aged 50-60 years in good health and CMV-seropositive. Sequencing was carried out using PBMCs.

CDR3 DNA sequence: TGCAGCGTTGAAGTTTCAGGGTTCGGCGAGCAGTACTTC. It codes for CSVEVSGFGEQYF. The chain has TRBV29-1 and TRBJ2-7; a possible D gene is TRBD1 (5 bases). This CDR3 has 13 residues. Looked up from germline, CDR1 is SQVTM and CDR2 is ANQGSEA. Trimming removed 1 base at V and 6 bases at J, with 13 bases between.